The sequence of this T cell receptor (beta chain) was determined in a study of shared clonotypes between healthy human individuals. Whole-study context: Donor composition was a couple of women and three men, aged 18 to 49.

Findings of the study overall: Researchers sampled blood only, noting tissue repertoires likely differ.

Assay execution took place at the deep level. Genomic DNA of each subset was evenly split across several immunoSEQ plates. This table comes from immunoSEQ multiplex PCR, and its TCRdb copy is limited to in-frame clones, with some not included. The table has over 1.5 million clones, around 98% seen once. In the case of this clone: Its target is not known.

V lost 5 bases and J lost 5, with 13 bases in between. The CDR3 length is 14 residues. The germline V gene encodes CDR1 KGHSH and CDR2 LQKENI. The TCR originated in a man younger than 45 in good health. The rearrangement joins TRBV18 to TRBJ2-1; no reliable D call. Sequencing was performed on naive CD4+ T cells sorted from blood. The subset denotes: CD45RA+ positively selected. Here the CDR3 reads CASSSQRDHNEQFF. DNA of the CDR3: TGTGCCAGCTCATCACAAAGGGATCACAATGAGCAGTTCTTC.